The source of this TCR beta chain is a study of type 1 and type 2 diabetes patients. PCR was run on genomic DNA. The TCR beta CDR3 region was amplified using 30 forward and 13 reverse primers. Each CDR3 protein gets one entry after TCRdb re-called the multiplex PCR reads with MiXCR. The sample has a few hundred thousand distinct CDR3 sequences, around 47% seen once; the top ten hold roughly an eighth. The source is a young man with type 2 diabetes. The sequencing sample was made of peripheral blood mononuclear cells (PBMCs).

CDR3 sequence (DNA): TGTGCCAGCAGGGCGGGCTCAGAGACCCAGTACTTC. Translated, it gives CASRAGSETQYF. The V call is TRBV11-3, the J call TRBJ2-5, with a possible D match to TRBD2 (5 bases). The V gene's germline CDR1 is SGHNT and CDR2 YENEEA. Trimming left V 6 bases short and J 4 bases short, with 9 bases between. The CDR3 runs to 12 residues.